The rows below give T cell receptor beta chains drawn from one sample of a study of CD8+CD57+ T cells in acquired aplastic anemia. TCRdb recomputed calls from the reads with MiXCR, one row per CDR3 protein. The table has a few hundred thousand distinct CDR3 sequences, approximately 33% seen once. Material for sequencing was sorted CD4+, CD8+, or CD8+CD57+ T cells (not recorded which) from PBMCs. These TCRs come from a human donor with aplastic anemia. Each CDR3 is given with its conserved first and last residue. A D gene is named only where the DNA matches it firmly. Clone sizes are given selectively: once, few, many, or a class where the clone is expanded.

many | TRBJ1-3 | . | TRBV29-1 | TGCAGCGTTGACGTGGGGGGGGCTGGAAACACCATATATTTT | CSVDVGGAGNTIYF
many | TRBJ1-4 | . | TRBV2 | TGTGCCAGCGGACAGAAGGGGTTTAGTAATGAAAAACTGTTTTTT | CASGQKGFSNEKLFF
. | TRBJ1-2 | . | TRBV10-1 | TGCGCCAGTCAAGAGAGTTCTGGAAACACCTTC | CASQESSGNTF
many | TRBJ1-2 | . | TRBV10-3 | TGTGCCATCAGTGAGTCCCAGGGAGTCTACACCTTC | CAISESQGVYTF
. | TRBJ2-1 | . | TRBV5-6 | TGTGCCAGCAGCTCGCGCATGGGTAGCAATGAGCAGTTCTTC | CASSSRMGSNEQFF
. | TRBJ1-2 | . | TRBV2 | TGTGCCAGCAGTGAAAGGGCCGCCCGGAGTGGCTACACCTTC | CASSERAARSGYTF
many | TRBJ2-3 | TRBD2 | TRBV2 | TGTGCCAGCAGCGACAAACTAGCGGGCACAGATACGCAGTATTTT | CASSDKLAGTDTQYF
. | TRBJ2-7 | . | TRBV11-3 | TGTGCCAGCAGCTTATTTGGGGGGCTCCCCTACGAGCAGTACTTC | CASSLFGGLPYEQYF
many | TRBJ2-5 | . | TRBV2 | TGTGCCAGCAAAATAGGGTCCCAAGAGACCCAGTACTTC | CASKIGSQETQYF
. | TRBJ2-7 | TRBD1 | TRBV6-1 | TGTGCCAGCAGGCGAGGACAGGGGGCCTCCTACGAGCAGTACTTC | CASRRGQGASYEQYF
. | TRBJ1-1 | TRBD1 | TRBV7-2 | TGTGCCAGCAGAGGGGGACAGAGGATGGTGGAAGCTTTCTTT | CASRGGQRMVEAFF
. | TRBJ2-7 | TRBD2 | TRBV25-1 | TGTGCCAGCAGCTTGGGGGGGACTTTCTCCTACGAGCAGTACTTC | CASSLGGTFSYEQYF
. | TRBJ1-2 | TRBD1 | TRBV5-1 | TGCGCCAGCAGCTTGGGGTCAGGGGGGCTCTATGGCTACACCTTC | CASSLGSGGLYGYTF
. | TRBJ2-3 | TRBD2 | TRBV15 | TGTGCCACCAGTGGGACTAGCGGGAATACAGATACGCAGTATTTT | CATSGTSGNTDTQYF
. | TRBJ1-2 | . | TRBV6-5 | TGTGCCAGCAGTTTCACCTATCGGTATGGCTACACCTTC | CASSFTYRYGYTF